These 12 T cell receptor beta chains originate from one sample sequenced in a study of blood T cell repertoires in COVID-19 (dated by TCRdb to 2020 to 2021). To prepare the library, the immunoSEQ multiplex PCR assay was applied. The table comes from immuneACCESS by way of TCRdb, which keeps in-frame sequences with V and J called. Part of the clones is missing from these tables; in studies checked, under half for an unresolved V gene and the rest for unknown reasons. The sample table lists 55,000 to 75,000 clones, roughly 78% of them with a count of one. Together, the top ten hold 3.5% of the sample. Sequences were obtained from peripheral blood. Receptors originate from a man between 60 and 70 years old with acute or convalescent COVID-19.

The chain couples TRBV7-9 to TRBJ2-3; D is unclear. Germline V gene lookup returns CDR1 SEHNR and CDR2 FQNEAQ (reference sequence). This CDR3 is 13 amino acids long. V was pared by 7 bases and J by 0 bases, with 8 bases between. The CDR3 reads CASTPPSTDTQYF. The DNA for the CDR3 is TGTGCCAGCACCCCCCCTAGCACAGATACGCAGTATTTT.

The chain has TRBV4-1 and TRBJ2-7; D is possibly TRBD2 (5 bases). From germline, CDR1 is MGHRA and CDR2 YSYEKL. This CDR3 comprises 13 residues. V shed 3 bases and J shed 7 bases, with 13 bases lying between them. CDR3 nucleotides: TGCGCCAGCAGCCAGTTGGGAGTGACTGAGCAGTACTTC. Protein: CASSQLGVTEQYF.

The chain links TRBV11-3 to TRBJ2-7, with D maybe TRBD1 (5 bases). The CDR3 is 13 amino acids. Germline values: CDR1 SGHNT, CDR2 YENEEA. V was pared by 4 bases and J by 0 bases, with 7 bases between. CDR3 nucleotides: TGTGCCAGCAGCTCTGGACACTCCTACGAGCAGTACTTC. As protein: CASSSGHSYEQYF.

V gene TRBV7-3 combines with J gene TRBJ1-1; D gene ambiguous. This CDR3 has 13 residues. Trimming left V 1 base short and J 5 bases short, with 8 bases between. Germline V CDR1 and CDR2: SGHTA, FQGTGA. The CDR3 sequence: CASSLIPQTEAFF. For the CDR3, the DNA is TGTGCCAGCAGCTTAATCCCCCAAACTGAAGCTTTCTTT.

The J gene is TRBJ1-6, the V gene TRBV10-3; 8 bases match TRBD1. CDR3 length equals 14 residues. V shed 10 bases and J 10 bases; nucleotides not matched to a gene: 12. Looked up from germline, CDR1 is ENHRY and CDR2 is SYGVKD. CDR3 amino acids: CATRTGLIRSPLHF. DNA for the CDR3: TGTGCCACCCGGACAGGGTTAATTCGGTCACCCCTCCACTTT.

The rearrangement links TRBV3-1 (or the pseudogene TRBV3-2) to TRBJ1-1; the match to TRBD1 covers 9 bases. The CDR3 covers 15 residues. J lost 2 bases, V lost 5 bases, and 6 bases had no gene match. Germline lookup yields CDR1 LGHDT and CDR2 YNNKEL (reference sequence). In DNA, the CDR3 is TGTGCCAGCAGCGAATGGGGACAGGGCAACACTGAAGCTTTCTTT. Translating it yields CASSEWGQGNTEAFF.

The chain recombines TRBV28 with TRBJ2-3; a possible D gene is TRBD1 (5 bases). Germline loops: CDR1 MDHEN, CDR2 SYDVKM. V was cut by 3 bases and J by 2 bases, with 15 bases left in between. The CDR3 length is 16 residues. The DNA of the CDR3 is TGTGCCAGCAGTTTGTTGACAGTCAGTGCCACAGATACGCAGTATTTT. Translation: CASSLLTVSATDTQYF.

This rearrangement joins TRBV6-2 or TRBV6-3 to TRBJ1-2, with a tentative D call TRBD1 (5 bases). The CDR3 length is 13 residues. V was clipped by 5 bases and J by 1 base, with 8 bases between them. Germline assignment: CDR1 MNHEY and CDR2 SVGEGT. The DNA for the CDR3 is TGTGCCAGCAGTGACAGTATTAACTATGGCTACACCTTC. Translating gives CASSDSINYGYTF.

J is TRBJ2-1 and V is TRBV2; 10 bases line up with TRBD1. The CDR3 spans 16 residues. V dropped 5 bases and J dropped 12; count of bases not matched to a gene: 16. Looked up from germline, CDR1 is SNHLY and CDR2 is FYNNEI. CDR3 sequence: CASSSILTGQGVPQFF. CDR3 DNA sequence: TGTGCCAGCAGTTCCATTTTGACTGGACAGGGGGTTCCGCAGTTCTTC.

V is TRBV19 and J is TRBJ2-1; D might be TRBD1 (5 bases). The V end lost 5 bases, the J end lost 3 bases, and 11 bases lay between the germline ends. The CDR3 is made up of 14 amino acids. Looked up from germline, CDR1 is LNHDA and CDR2 is SQIVND (reference sequence). The DNA of the CDR3 is TGTGCCAGTAGTGTCGACAGTTACTACAATGAGCAGTTCTTC. It translates to CASSVDSYYNEQFF.

This chain connects TRBV4-1 to TRBJ2-5, with 9 bases that match TRBD1. From germline, CDR1 is MGHRA and CDR2 YSYEKL. The CDR3 totals 16 residues. J lost 5 bases, V lost 5 bases, and 12 bases had no gene match. The CDR3 DNA reads as TGCGCCAGCAGCTTCTCTCCGGGACAGGGAATTGAGACCCAGTACTTC. This encodes CASSFSPGQGIETQYF.

V and J are TRBV7-8 and TRBJ1-5; 10 bases align to TRBD1. V shed 6 bases, J shed 5 bases, and the junction held 13 bases outside the gene matches. CDR1 is SGHVS, CDR2 FQNEAQ, per germline. This CDR3 comprises 17 residues. The CDR3 DNA is TGTGCCAGCAGGCCCGCGCCGGGACAGGGGACGTATCAGCCCCAGCATTTT. Protein: CASRPAPGQGTYQPQHF.